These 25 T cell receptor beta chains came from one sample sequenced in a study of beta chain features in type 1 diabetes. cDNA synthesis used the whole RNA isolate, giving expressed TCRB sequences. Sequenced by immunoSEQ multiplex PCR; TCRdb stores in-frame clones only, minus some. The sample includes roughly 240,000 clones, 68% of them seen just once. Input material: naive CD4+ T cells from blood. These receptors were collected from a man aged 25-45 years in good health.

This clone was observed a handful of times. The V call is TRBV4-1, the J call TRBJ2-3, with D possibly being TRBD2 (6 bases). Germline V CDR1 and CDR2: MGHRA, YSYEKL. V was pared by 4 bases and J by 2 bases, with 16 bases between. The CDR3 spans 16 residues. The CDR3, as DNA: TGCGCCAGCAGCCGGCCGGAGGGATTGGACACAGATACGCAGTATTTT. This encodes CASSRPEGLDTDTQYF.

CDR3 loop: CASSLGLNTEAFF. The CDR3 DNA is TGCGCCAGCAGCCTAGGACTCAACACTGAAGCTTTCTTT. The chain recombines TRBV5-1 with TRBJ1-1; no reliable D call. Trimming took off 4 bases at V and 2 bases at J, with 9 bases between the two ends. The CDR3 runs 13 residues. Germline assignment: CDR1 SGHRS and CDR2 YFSETQ.

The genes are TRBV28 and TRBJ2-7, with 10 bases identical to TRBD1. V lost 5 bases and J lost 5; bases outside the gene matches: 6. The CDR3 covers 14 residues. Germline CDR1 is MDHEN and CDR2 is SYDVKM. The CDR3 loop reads CASSEGTGVNEQYF. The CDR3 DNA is TGTGCCAGCAGTGAAGGGACAGGGGTAAACGAGCAGTACTTC. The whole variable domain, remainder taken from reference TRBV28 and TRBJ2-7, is DVKVTQSSRYLVKRTGEKVFLECVQDMDHENMFWYRQDPGLGLRLIYFSYDVKMKEKGDIPEGYSVSREKKERFSLILESASTNQTSMYLCASSEGTGVNEQYFGPGTRLTVT.

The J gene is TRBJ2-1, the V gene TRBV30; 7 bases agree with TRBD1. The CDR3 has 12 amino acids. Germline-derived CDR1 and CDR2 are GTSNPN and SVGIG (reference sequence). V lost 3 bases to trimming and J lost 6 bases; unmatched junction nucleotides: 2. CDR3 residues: CAWRQGSNEQFF. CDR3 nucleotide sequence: TGTGCCTGGAGACAGGGGTCCAATGAGCAGTTCTTC.

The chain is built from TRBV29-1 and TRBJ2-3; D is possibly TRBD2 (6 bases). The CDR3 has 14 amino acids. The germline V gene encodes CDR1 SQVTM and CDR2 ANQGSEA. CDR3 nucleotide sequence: TGCACCTCGAGCGGGCGAAGTGGCACAGATACGCAGTATTTT. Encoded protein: CTSSGRSGTDTQYF.

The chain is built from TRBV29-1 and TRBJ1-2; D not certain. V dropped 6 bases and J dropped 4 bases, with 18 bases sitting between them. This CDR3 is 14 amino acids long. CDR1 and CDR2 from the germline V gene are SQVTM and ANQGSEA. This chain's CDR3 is CSVSPRPLAYGYTF. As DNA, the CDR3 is TGCAGCGTGAGTCCCAGACCGTTGGCCTATGGCTACACCTTC.

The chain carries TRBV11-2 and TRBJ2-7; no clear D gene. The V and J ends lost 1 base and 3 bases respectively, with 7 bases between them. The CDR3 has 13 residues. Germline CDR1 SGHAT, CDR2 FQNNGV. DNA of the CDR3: TGTGCCAGCAGCTTAGGGATGGACTACGAGCAGTACTTC. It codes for CASSLGMDYEQYF. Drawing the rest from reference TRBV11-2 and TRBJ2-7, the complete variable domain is EAGVAQSPRYKIIEKRQSVAFWCNPISGHATLYWYQQILGQGPKLLIQFQNNGVVDDSQLPKDRFSAERLKGVDSTLKIQPAKLEDSAVYLCASSLGMDYEQYFGPGTRLTVT.

DNA for the CDR3: TGTGCCAGCAGTCTAGCCCGCGACTATGGCTACACCTTC. Amino acid sequence: CASSLARDYGYTF. The V call is TRBV7-9, the J call TRBJ1-2; D is ambiguous. Trimming cost V 6 bases and J 3 bases, with 11 bases left between them. This CDR3 comprises 13 residues. Germline V gene lookup returns CDR1 SEHNR and CDR2 FQNEAQ (reference sequence).

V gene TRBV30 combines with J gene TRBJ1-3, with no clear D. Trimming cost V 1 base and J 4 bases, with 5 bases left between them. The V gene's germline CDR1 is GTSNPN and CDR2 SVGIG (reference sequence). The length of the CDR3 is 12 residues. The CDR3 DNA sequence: TGTGCCTGGAGTGGAGGAGGAAACACCATATATTTT. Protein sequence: CAWSGGGNTIYF.

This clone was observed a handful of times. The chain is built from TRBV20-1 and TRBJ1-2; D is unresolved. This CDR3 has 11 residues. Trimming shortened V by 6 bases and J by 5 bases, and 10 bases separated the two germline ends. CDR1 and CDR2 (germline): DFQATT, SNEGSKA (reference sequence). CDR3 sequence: CSALTPYGYTF. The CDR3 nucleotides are TGCAGTGCCCTGACACCTTATGGCTACACCTTC.

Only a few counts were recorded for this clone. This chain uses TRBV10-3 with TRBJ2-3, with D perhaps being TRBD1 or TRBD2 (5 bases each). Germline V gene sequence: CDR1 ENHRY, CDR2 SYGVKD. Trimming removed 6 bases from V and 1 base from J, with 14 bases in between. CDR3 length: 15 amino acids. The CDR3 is CAIRGLRDGTDTQYF. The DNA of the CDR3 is TGTGCCATCAGAGGTTTACGGGACGGCACAGATACGCAGTATTTT.

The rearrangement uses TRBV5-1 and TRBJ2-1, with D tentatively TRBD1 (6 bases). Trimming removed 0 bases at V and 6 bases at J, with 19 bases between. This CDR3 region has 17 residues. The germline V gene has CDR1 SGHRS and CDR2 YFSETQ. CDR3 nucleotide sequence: TGCGCCAGCAGCTTGGGCTTGGGGGCAATGCAGGGCAATGAGCAGTTCTTC. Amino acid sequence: CASSLGLGAMQGNEQFF.

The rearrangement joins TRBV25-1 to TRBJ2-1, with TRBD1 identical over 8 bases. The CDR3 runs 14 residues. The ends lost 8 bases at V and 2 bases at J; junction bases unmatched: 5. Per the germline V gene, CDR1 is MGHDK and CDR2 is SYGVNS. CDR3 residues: CASYPGGPYNEQFF. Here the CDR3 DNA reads TGTGCCAGCTATCCAGGGGGCCCCTACAATGAGCAGTTCTTC.

The CDR3 region has the DNA TGTGCCAGCAGTGGCACAGGGTTGAGCAATCAGCCCCAGCATTTT. As protein: CASSGTGLSNQPQHF. This sequence joins TRBV6-1 and TRBJ1-5, with D perhaps TRBD1 (6 bases). Between the trimmed V and J ends, which lost 4 bases and 1 base, there was a span of 11 bases. Germline values: CDR1 MNHNS, CDR2 SASEGT. This CDR3 comprises 15 residues.

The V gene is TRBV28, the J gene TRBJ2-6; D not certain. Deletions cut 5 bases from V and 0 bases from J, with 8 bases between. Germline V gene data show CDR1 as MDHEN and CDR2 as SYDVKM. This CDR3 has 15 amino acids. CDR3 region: CASSPPDSGANVLTF. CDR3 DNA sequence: TGTGCCAGCAGTCCACCCGACTCTGGGGCCAACGTCCTGACTTTC.

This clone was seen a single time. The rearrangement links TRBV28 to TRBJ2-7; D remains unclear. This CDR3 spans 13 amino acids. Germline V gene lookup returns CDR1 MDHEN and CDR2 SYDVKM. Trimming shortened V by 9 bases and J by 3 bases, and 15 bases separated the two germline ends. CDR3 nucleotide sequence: TGTGCCAGTCGAGACGGACCCCTCTACGAGCAGTACTTC. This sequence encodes CASRDGPLYEQYF.

This CDR3 reads CASSQKTGAATDTQYF. In DNA form, the CDR3 reads TGCGCCAGCAGCCAAAAAACGGGGGCAGCTACAGATACGCAGTATTTT. The chain combines TRBV4-1 with TRBJ2-3; either TRBD1 or TRBD2 may supply D (6 bases each). From germline, CDR1 is MGHRA and CDR2 YSYEKL. Between the trimmed V and J ends, which lost 2 bases and 3 bases, there was a span of 15 bases. The CDR3 spans 16 residues.

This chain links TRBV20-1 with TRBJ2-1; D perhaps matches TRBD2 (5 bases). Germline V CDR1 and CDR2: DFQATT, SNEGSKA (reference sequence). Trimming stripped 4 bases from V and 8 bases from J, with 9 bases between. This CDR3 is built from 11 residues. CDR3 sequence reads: CSANLAYEQFF. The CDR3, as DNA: TGCAGTGCTAACCTAGCCTATGAGCAGTTCTTC.

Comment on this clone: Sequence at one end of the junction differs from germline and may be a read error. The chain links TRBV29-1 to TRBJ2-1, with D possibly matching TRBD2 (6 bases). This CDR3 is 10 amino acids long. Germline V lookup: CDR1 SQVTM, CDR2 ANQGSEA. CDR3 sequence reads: CSVVETRNIF. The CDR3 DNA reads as TGCAGCGTTGTAGAGACTAGGAATATCTTC.

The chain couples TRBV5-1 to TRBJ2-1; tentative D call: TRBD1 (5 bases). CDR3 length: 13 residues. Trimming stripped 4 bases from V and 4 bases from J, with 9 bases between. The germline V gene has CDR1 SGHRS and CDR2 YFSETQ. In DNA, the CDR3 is TGCGCCAGCAGCGTAGGGGATTACAATGAGCAGTTCTTC. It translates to CASSVGDYNEQFF.

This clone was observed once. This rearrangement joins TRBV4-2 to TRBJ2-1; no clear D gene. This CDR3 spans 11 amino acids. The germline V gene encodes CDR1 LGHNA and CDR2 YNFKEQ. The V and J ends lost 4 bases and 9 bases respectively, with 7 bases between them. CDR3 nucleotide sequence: TGTGCCAGCAGCCGAGGAAGTGAGCAGTTCTTC. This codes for CASSRGSEQFF.

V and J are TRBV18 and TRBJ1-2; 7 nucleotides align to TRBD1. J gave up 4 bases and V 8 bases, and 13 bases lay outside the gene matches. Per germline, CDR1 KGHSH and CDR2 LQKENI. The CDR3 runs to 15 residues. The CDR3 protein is CASTIEGARGYGYTF. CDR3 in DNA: TGTGCCAGCACAATTGAGGGGGCAAGAGGCTATGGCTACACCTTC.

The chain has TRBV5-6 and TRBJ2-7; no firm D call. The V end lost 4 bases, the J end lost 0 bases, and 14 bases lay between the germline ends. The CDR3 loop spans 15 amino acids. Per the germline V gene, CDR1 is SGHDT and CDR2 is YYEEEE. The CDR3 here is CASSRPLLSSYEQYF. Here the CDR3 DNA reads TGTGCCAGCAGCCGACCCCTCCTTAGCTCCTACGAGCAGTACTTC.

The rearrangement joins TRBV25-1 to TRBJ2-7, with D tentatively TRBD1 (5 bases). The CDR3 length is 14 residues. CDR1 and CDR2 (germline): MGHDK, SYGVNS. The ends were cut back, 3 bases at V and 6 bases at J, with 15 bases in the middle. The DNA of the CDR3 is TGTGCCAGCAGTGATGAAGGCAGGGTCCGCGAGCAGTACTTC. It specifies CASSDEGRVREQYF.

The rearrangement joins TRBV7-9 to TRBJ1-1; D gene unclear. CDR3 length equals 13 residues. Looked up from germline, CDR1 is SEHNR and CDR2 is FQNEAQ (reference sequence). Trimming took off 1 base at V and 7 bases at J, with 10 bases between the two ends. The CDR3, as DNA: TGTGCCAGCAGCTTAGTTGGGTTGGGTGAAGCTTTCTTT. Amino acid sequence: CASSLVGLGEAFF. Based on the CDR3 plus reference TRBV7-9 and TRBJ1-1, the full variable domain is DTGVSQNPRHKITKRGQNVTFRCDPISEHNRLYWYRQTLGQGPEFLTYFQNEAQLEKSRLLSDRFSAERPKGSFSTLEIQRTEQGDSAMYLCASSLVGLGEAFFGQGTRLTVV.